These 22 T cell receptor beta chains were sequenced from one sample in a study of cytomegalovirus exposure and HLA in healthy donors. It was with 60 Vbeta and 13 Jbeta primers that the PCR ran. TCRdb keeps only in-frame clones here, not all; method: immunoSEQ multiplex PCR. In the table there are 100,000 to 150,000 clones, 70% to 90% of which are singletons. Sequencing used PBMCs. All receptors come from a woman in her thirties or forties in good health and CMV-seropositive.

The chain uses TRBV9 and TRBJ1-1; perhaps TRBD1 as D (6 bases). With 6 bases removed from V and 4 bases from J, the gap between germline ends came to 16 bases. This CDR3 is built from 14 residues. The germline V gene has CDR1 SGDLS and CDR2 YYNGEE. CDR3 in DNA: TGTGCCAGCACCAGACAGGATGGGGGCACTGAAGCTTTCTTT. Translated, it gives CASTRQDGGTEAFF.

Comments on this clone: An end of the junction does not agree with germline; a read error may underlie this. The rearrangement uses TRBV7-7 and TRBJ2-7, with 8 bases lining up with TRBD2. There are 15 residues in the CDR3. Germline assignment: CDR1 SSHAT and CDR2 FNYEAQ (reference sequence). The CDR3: CASSLSPGGPHEQYF. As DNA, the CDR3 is TGTGCTAGCAGCTTATCCCCGGGAGGGCCCCACGAGCAGTACTTC. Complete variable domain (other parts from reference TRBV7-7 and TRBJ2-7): GAGVSQSPRYKVTKRGQDVTLRCDPISSHATLYWYQQALGQGPEFLTYFNYEAQPDKSGLPSDRFSAERPEGSISTLTIQRTEQRDSAMYRCASSLSPGGPHEQYFGPGTRLTVT.

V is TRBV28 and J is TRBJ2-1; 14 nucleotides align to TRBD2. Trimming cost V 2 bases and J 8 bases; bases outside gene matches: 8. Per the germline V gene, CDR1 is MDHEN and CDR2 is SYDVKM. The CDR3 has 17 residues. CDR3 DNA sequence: TGTGCCAGCAGTTTAGAGTCGGGACTAGCGGGAGCTTATGAGCAGTTCTTC. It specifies CASSLESGLAGAYEQFF.

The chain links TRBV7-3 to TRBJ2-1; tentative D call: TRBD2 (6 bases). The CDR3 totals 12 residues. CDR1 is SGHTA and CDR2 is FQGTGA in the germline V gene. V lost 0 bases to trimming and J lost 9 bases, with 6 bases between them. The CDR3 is CASSLTEGEQFF. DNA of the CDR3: TGTGCCAGCAGCTTAACGGAGGGTGAGCAGTTCTTC.

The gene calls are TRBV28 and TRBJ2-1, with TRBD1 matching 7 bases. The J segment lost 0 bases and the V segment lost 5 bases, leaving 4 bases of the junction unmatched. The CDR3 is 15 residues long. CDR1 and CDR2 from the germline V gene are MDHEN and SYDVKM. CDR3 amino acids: CASSPGGDSYNEQFF. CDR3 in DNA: TGTGCCAGCAGTCCAGGGGGTGACTCCTACAATGAGCAGTTCTTC.

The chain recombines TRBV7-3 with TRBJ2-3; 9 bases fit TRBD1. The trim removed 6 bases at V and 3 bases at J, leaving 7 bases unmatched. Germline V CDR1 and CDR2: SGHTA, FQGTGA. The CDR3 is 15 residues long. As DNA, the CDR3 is TGTGCCAGCAGTCCACAGGGGGCGTATACAGATACGCAGTATTTT. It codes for CASSPQGAYTDTQYF.

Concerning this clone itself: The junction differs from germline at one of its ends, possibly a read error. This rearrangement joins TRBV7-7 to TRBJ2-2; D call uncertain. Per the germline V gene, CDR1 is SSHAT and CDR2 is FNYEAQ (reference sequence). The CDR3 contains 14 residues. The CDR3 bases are TGTGCTAGCAGCCCCGGGTTTTCATCCGGGGAGCTGTTTTTT. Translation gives CASSPGFSSGELFF.

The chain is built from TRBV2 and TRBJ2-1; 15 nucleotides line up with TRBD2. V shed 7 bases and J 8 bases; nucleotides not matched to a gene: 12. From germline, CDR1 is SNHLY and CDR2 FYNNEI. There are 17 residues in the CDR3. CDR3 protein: CASTAYGLAGGPYEQFF. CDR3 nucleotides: TGTGCCAGCACGGCTTATGGACTAGCGGGGGGGCCTTATGAGCAGTTCTTC.

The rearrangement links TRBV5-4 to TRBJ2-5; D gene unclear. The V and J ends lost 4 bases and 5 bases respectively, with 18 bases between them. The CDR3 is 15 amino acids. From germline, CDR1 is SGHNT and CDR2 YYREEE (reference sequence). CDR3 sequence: CASSAYLRGQETQYF. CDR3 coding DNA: TGTGCCAGCAGCGCATATCTCCGAGGCCAGGAGACCCAGTACTTC.

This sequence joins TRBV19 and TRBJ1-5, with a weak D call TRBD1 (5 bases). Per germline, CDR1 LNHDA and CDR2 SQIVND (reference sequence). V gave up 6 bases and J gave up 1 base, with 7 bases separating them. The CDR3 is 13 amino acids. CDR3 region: CASSWGSNQPQHF. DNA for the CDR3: TGTGCCAGTAGCTGGGGCAGCAATCAGCCCCAGCATTTT.

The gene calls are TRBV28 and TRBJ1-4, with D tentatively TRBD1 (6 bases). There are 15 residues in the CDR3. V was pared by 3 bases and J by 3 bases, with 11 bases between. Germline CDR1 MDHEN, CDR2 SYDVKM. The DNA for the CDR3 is TGTGCCAGCAGTTTGGTGGGGGCTCCTAATGAAAAACTGTTTTTT. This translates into CASSLVGAPNEKLFF.

CDR3 residues: CASSFRGEKLFF. CDR3 sequence (DNA): TGTGCCAGCAGCTTCCGAGGGGAAAAACTGTTTTTT. V gene TRBV7-6 combines with J gene TRBJ1-4, with no clear D. Germline CDR1 is SGHVS and CDR2 is FNYEAQ. The V end was cut by 3 bases, the J end by 8 bases, with 7 bases between. This CDR3 contains 12 residues.

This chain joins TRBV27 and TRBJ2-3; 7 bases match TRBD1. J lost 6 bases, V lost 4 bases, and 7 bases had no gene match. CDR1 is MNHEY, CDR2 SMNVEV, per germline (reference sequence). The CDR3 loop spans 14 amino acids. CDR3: CASSYGRGWDTQYF. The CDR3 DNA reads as TGTGCCAGCAGTTACGGCAGGGGGTGGGATACGCAGTATTTT.

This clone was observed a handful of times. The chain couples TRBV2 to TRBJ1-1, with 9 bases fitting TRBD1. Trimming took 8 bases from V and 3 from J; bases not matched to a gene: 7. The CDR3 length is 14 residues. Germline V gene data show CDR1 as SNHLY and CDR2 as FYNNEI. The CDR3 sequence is CASGKQGADTEAFF. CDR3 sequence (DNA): TGTGCCAGCGGAAAACAGGGGGCGGACACTGAAGCTTTCTTT.

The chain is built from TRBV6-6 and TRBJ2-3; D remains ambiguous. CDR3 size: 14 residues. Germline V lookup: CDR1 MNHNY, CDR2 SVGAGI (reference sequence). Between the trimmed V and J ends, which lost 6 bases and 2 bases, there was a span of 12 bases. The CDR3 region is CASRKRTNTDTQYF. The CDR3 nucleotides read TGTGCCAGCAGGAAGCGTACCAACACAGATACGCAGTATTTT.

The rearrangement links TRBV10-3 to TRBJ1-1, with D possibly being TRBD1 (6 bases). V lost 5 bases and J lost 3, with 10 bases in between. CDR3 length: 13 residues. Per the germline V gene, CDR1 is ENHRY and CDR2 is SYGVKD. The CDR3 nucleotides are TGTGCCATCAGTCCTAACAGGGACACTGAAGCTTTCTTT. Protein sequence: CAISPNRDTEAFF.

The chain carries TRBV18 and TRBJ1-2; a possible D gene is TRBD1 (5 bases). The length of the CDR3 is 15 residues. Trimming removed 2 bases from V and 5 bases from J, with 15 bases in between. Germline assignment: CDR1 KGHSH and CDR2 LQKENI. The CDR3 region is CASSPGSQGLYGYTF. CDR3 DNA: TGTGCCAGCTCACCAGGATCGCAGGGACTATATGGCTACACCTTC.

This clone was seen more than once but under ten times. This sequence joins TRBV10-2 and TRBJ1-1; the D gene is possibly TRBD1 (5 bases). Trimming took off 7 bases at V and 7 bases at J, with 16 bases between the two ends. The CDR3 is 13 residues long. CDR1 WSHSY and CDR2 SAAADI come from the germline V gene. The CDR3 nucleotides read TGCGCCAGCAATAAGGGGCAAAGTGGTGAAGCTTTCTTT. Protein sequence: CASNKGQSGEAFF.

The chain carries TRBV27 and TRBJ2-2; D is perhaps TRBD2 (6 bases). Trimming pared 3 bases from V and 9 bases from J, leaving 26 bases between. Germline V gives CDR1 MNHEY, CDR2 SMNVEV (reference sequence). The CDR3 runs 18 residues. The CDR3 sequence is CASSFALLGGTSSRELFF. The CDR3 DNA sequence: TGTGCCAGCAGTTTTGCCTTACTGGGCGGGACCTCCTCTAGGGAGCTGTTTTTT.

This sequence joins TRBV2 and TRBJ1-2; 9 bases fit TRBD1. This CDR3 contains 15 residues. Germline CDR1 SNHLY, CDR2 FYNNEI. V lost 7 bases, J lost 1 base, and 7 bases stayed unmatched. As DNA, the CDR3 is TGTGCCAGCAAAGTGGGACAGGGTAGTAACTATGGCTACACCTTC. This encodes CASKVGQGSNYGYTF.

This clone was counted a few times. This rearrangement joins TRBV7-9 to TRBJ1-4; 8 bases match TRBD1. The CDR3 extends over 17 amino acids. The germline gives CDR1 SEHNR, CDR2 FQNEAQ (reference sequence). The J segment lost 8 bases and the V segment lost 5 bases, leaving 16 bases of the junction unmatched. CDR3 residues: CASSPLWTGRTKEKLFF. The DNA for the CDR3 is TGTGCCAGCAGCCCATTGTGGACAGGGCGCACCAAGGAAAAACTGTTTTTT.

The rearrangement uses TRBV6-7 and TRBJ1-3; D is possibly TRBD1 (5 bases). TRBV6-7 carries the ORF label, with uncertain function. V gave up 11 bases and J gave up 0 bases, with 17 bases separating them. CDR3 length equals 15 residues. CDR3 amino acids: CADRTGWHSGNTIYF. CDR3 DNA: TGTGCCGACAGAACAGGCTGGCACTCTGGAAACACCATATATTTT.